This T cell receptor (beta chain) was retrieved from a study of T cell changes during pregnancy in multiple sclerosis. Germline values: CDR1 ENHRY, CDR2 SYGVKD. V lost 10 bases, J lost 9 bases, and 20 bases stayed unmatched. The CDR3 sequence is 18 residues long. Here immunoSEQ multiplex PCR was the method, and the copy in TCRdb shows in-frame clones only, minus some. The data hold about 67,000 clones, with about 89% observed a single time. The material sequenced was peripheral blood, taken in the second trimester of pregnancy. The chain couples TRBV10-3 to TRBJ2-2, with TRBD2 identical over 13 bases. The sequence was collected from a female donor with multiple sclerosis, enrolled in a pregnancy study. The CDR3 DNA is TGTGCCAGCTACTCCAACGTCGGACTAGCGGGGGAACACCGGGAGCTGTTTTTT. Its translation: CASYSNVGLAGEHRELFF.